This entry is about one T cell receptor (beta chain). What it binds is not known. Use of 60 Vbeta and 13 Jbeta primers characterized the PCR. Generated by immunoSEQ multiplex PCR, the TCRdb table keeps only in-frame clones and is missing some. This table has over 150,000 clones, roughly 78% appearing once. This entry is derived from a study of cytomegalovirus exposure and HLA in healthy donors. Looking at the study overall: The early release's HLA-typed donors yielded tens of millions of unique TCRs.

General observations from the study: Later analysis identified a missense DCLRE1C variant that was linked to TCR beta V- and J-gene trimming. In a later analysis, most CMV-associated TCR beta chains appeared HLA-restricted. Most TCR sequences were rare, but some public TCRs occurred in many donors.

Trimming took 5 bases from V and 6 from J; bases not matched to a gene: 8. CDR3 length: 14 residues. In germline, CDR1 is SGHTA, CDR2 FQGNSA. This receptor was obtained from a girl aged 5-17 years in good health and CMV-seropositive. This chain links TRBV7-2 with TRBJ2-7; 9 bases agree with TRBD1. Material for sequencing was PBMCs. The CDR3 reads CASSNRDRVLEQYF. The CDR3 region has the DNA TGTGCCAGCAGCAACCGGGACAGGGTCCTCGAGCAGTACTTC.